Here is one T cell receptor beta chain with its context. This sample is part of a study of blood T cell repertoires in COVID-19. Some clones are missing from TCRdb's copy, which holds only in-frame ones; the method was immunoSEQ multiplex PCR. The sample carries around 300,000 clones, 88% recorded once. The CDR3 covers 24 residues. Germline assignment: CDR1 MRHNA and CDR2 SNTAGT. V lost 0 bases, J lost 14 bases, and 37 bases stayed unmatched. Sequencing used PBMCs or T cells enriched from blood (not recorded which). The TCR was taken from a woman aged 60-75 years in a cohort exposed to, infected with or recovered from COVID-19 (not recorded which). The genes are TRBV6-4 and TRBJ2-1; 10 bases line up with TRBD2. This chain's CDR3 is CASSDSKSRTKDILWGLAFVREFF. The CDR3 region has the DNA TGTGCCAGCAGTGACTCGAAATCACGCACTAAAGATATTCTCTGGGGACTAGCGTTTGTACGGGAGTTCTTC.